This TCR beta chain comes out of a study of naive and memory T cell subsets. On this clonotype itself: Its antigen remains unidentified.

The CDR3 is made up of 15 amino acids. Germline trimming cut 4 bases from V and 3 bases from J; bases unmatched to any gene: 4. The germline V gene encodes CDR1 PRHDT and CDR2 FYEKMQ (reference sequence). Whole-study findings and limits: In naive cells, over 95% of TCR sequences were seen only once. The power law exponent of TCR abundance differed between naive and memory cells. A few larger clonotypes appeared in naive repertoires, especially CD8, possibly memory cells re-expressing CD45RA. Each distinct alpha or beta sequence counts as one clonotype.

Two oligonucleotides, mixed equimolar, formed the beta constant-region primer covering TRBC1 and TRBC2. The ligated cDNA underwent four PCR rounds using SP2 and nested alpha and beta constant-region primers. Each CDR3 protein is one row after TCRdb ran MiXCR on the UMI-ligation and nested PCR reads. The sample lists approximately 90,000 distinct CDR3 sequences, around 10% seen once, with just over 0.13% in the top ten. Source material: naive CD4+ T cells from blood. The clonotype comes from a human donor in good health. The chain uses TRBV13 and TRBJ2-3; 10 bases align to TRBD2. CDR3 DNA sequence: TGTGCCAGCAGCTCACTAGCGGGGAAGACAGATACGCAGTATTTT. This translates into CASSSLAGKTDTQYF.